This T cell receptor beta chain was retrieved from a study of shared clonotypes between healthy human individuals. Study background: With ages of 18 to 49, the donors were a couple of women and three men. Three CD4 naive, three CD4 memory, two CD8 naive and one CD8 memory plate were used per donor.

Sequencing was performed with immunoSEQ multiplex PCR; in TCRdb, only in-frame clones are kept and a portion is missing. The table lists over 2 million clones, about 95% of them singletons. Germline CDR1 reads MNHNS; CDR2 reads SASEGT. The V and J ends lost 5 bases and 3 bases, in that order; junction bases with no gene match: 6. This CDR3 region has 15 residues. The source material was naive CD4+ T cells sorted from blood. Subset defined: CD45RA+ positively selected. This clonotype was obtained from a man aged 18 to 29 in good health. J is TRBJ1-2 and V is TRBV6-1, with 10 bases matching TRBD1. The CDR3: CASSNDRGPYYGYTF. CDR3 DNA sequence: TGTGCCAGCAGTAACGACAGGGGGCCGTACTATGGCTACACCTTC.